This T cell receptor beta chain was sequenced for a study of shared clonotypes between healthy human individuals (TCRdb year 2020). A note on the overall study: The cohort comprised a couple of women and a few men aged 18 to 49 years. To estimate repertoire size and how much clonotype sharing occurs between individuals, the study deeply sequenced the blood TCR repertoires of several healthy adults. For each donor, CD4 naive and CD4 memory were each given three plates, CD8 naive was given two plates, and CD8 memory was given one plate. To increase sequencing depth and limit assay-specific biases, different laboratories used diverse techniques to prepare libraries and sequence TCR repertoires. Each donor's leukapheresis produced roughly between roughly 0.9 and 9 billion PBMCs. What the authors observed across the whole study: Rarefaction of sorted-subset datasets indicated incomplete sequencing despite the large sequencing depth. Sampling was restricted to blood, and TCR repertoires in tissue are likely to differ from TCR repertoires in blood. Sharing across a few donors was observed for 4.5% to 6.5% of naive CD4, over 3% of naive CD8, 2% to 2.5% of memory CD4, and about 0.4% of memory CD8 clonotypes. Naive subsets generally had larger estimated clonotype richness than memory subsets did. The small number of donors limited the genetic and exposure-history diversity represented. Clonotypes shared by all four sorted-subset donors showed higher generation probabilities than non-shared clonotypes. Based on pairwise subsampling, the degree of clonotype sharing among donors was expected to be affected by sequencing depth.

TCR CDR3 regions were amplified from genomic DNA by multiplex PCR using the deep immunoSEQ assay. Extracted genomic DNA from each cell subset was distributed evenly across all wells of several immunoSEQ 96-well plates, and each plate was treated as a replicate. For sorted subsets, around 200 ng genomic DNA, equal to 30,000 or so T cell genomes, was loaded into each replicate PCR. Purified libraries were measured with a Qubit 3.0 fluorometer, size-checked on a Bioanalyzer 2100, and measured again with the KAPA Library Quantification kit. Every immunoSEQ 96-well plate was sequenced on a separate single-read 150-cycle Illumina NextSeq 550 flow cell. The authors' analysis ran thus. Because the immunoSEQ output included only junctional sequences and no quality scores, the filtering could not be the same as the filtering used for full-length reads. Sequences were annotated with PyIR, a Python wrapper for IgBLAST v1.9, and V/J genes and CDR3 were assigned using IMGT germline references. Reads were removed for weak V/J assignments (E-value above 1e-6), missing CDR3, stop codons, out-of-frame junctions, or ambiguous translated residues. V3J clonotypes were defined as sequences sharing an identical inferred V gene, J gene, and CDR3 amino acid sequence. Percentage overlap between repertoires was computed as shared unique clonotypes divided by the size of the smaller repertoire. RTK rarefaction, the Chao1 estimator, and Recon v2.1 estimates of unobserved clonotypes were used to assess repertoire richness. Generation probabilities were computed with OLGA for all TCRbeta clonotypes obtained by the gDNA method from several donors. TCRdb took over this immuneACCESS table, retaining in-frame rearrangements with V and J assigned. Such tables are incomplete; in checked studies, under half of the missing clones stem from an unresolved V gene, and the remainder is unexplained. That table is the source of V, J and clone size, and D and trimming were worked out from the DNA. The sample table contains roughly 550,000 clones; only one count was recorded for nearly 97% of them. Together, the top ten hold 0.11% of the sample.

CDR1 and CDR2 are read off the germline V gene (reference sequence) as PRHDT and FYEKMQ. The CDR3 goes from the cysteine to the phenylalanine over 17 residues. Only the CDR3 DNA is retained, 51 bases long and in frame from the first base. V is shortened by 0 bases, J by 2 bases, and the region joining them spans 13 bases. CD8 naive samples were CD45RO-negative cells positively selected for CCR7, giving a CD45RA+CCR7+ population that excluded TemRA cells. Donors were healthy HIV-negative adults with no recently reported acute infections or vaccinations. Every donor was a Caucasian adult residing in Nashville, Tennessee, USA. Blood was obtained by leukapheresis, after which PBMCs were separated by Ficoll-Histopaque density gradient centrifugation and cryopreserved in liquid nitrogen vapor phase. Analytical flow cytometry was used to check the purity and quantity of every magnetically sorted T cell population. Each sorted fraction had its genomic DNA isolated and then quantified by UV absorbance on a Nanodrop 2000c.

As for this clone: This receptor's antigen is unknown. No clone much larger than this one lies a single base away; base qualities are absent.

Sequencing was performed on naive CD8+ T cells sorted from blood. Read against the paper, the sample's cell subset or site label means: CD45RA+CCR7+. This TCR was recovered from a woman in her twenties or thirties in good health. The chain is made from TRBV13 and TRBJ1-4, with the D gene not confidently named. The bases are TGTGCCAGCAGCTTAGGTCCCCCGGAAGGCACTAATGAAAAACTGTTTTTT. This codes for CASSLGPPEGTNEKLFF.